This T cell receptor (beta chain) was found in a study of a mutant IDH1 vaccine in newly diagnosed glioma. Study-wide background: Radiotherapy alone preceded vaccination by 4-6 weeks; alternatively, vaccination started with temozolomide cycles.

About this clone itself: Its target is not known.

Per the germline V gene, CDR1 is MRHNA and CDR2 is SNTAGT. The CDR3 loop spans 13 amino acids. Trimming left V 4 bases short and J 4 bases short, with 7 bases between. Generated by immunoSEQ multiplex PCR, the TCRdb table keeps only in-frame clones and is missing some. The table records approximately 41,000 clones, approximately 92% of them present only once. The time point was: week 35, safety follow-up. The investigators gave 300 ug of mutant IDH1 20-mer peptide in each vaccine dose, together with topical imiquimod. The study gave patients eight vaccinations in weeks 1, 3, 5, 7, 11, 15, 19, 23. The origin of this receptor is a man between 35 and 55 years old with glioma. Sequenced here: PBMCs, sampled from a glioma patient whose treatment included an IDH1 peptide vaccine. The chain recombines TRBV6-4 with TRBJ2-2, with D hard to call. The CDR3 protein is CASSALVTGELFF. The DNA of the CDR3 is TGTGCCAGCAGTGCGTTGGTCACCGGGGAGCTGTTTTTT.